Following are 9 T cell receptor beta chains from one sample sequenced in a study of OX40 agonist ivuxolimab in advanced cancers. TCRdb's copy holds only in-frame clones and misses some; the assay was immunoSEQ multiplex PCR. The profile covers tens of thousands of clones, with approximately 90% appearing a single time and about a tenth taken by the ten largest. Sequencing was performed on CD4+ or CD8+ T cells sorted from blood, taken in a trial of the OX40 agonist ivuxolimab. The receptors were gathered from an adult with an advanced solid tumor such as melanoma, head and neck, liver or kidney cancer.

This rearrangement joins TRBV15 to TRBJ2-7; D gene unclear. CDR3 size: 15 residues. V gave up 0 bases and J gave up 3 bases, with 12 bases separating them. Germline V CDR1 and CDR2: LNHNV, YYDKDF (reference sequence). The DNA of the CDR3 is TGTGCCACCAGCAGAGACAGGTTGCGACTCTACGAGCAGTACTTC. This translates into CATSRDRLRLYEQYF.

The chain recombines TRBV29-1 with TRBJ2-5, with 10 bases lining up with TRBD2. V dropped 1 base and J dropped 5; count of bases not matched to a gene: 10. Germline-derived CDR1 and CDR2 are SQVTM and ANQGSEA. The length of the CDR3 is 16 residues. CDR3 sequence: CSVEGLAGVSPETQYF. DNA for the CDR3: TGCAGCGTTGAAGGGCTAGCGGGAGTCTCTCCGGAGACCCAGTACTTC.

The V and J genes are TRBV27 and TRBJ1-1, with 8 bases matching TRBD1. With V trimmed by 5 bases and J by 4 bases, 6 bases remained unmatched. Germline V gene lookup returns CDR1 MNHEY and CDR2 SMNVEV (reference sequence). This CDR3 region has 14 residues. CDR3 DNA: TGTGCCAGCAGTGAAATAACAGGGGGCACTGAAGCTTTCTTT. Residues: CASSEITGGTEAFF.

This clone showed up just once. This chain uses TRBV27 with TRBJ2-4, with a possible D match to TRBD1 (8 bases). The V end lost 6 bases, the J end lost 0 bases, and 12 bases lay between the germline ends. Germline V gene data show CDR1 as MNHEY and CDR2 as SMNVEV (reference sequence). This CDR3 is 15 amino acids long. CDR3 sequence: CASRTGGGAKNIQYF. In DNA, the CDR3 is TGTGCCAGCAGAACAGGGGGGGGAGCCAAAAACATTCAGTACTTC.

CDR3 DNA: TGTGCCAGTAGTATTTATAACCCGCTTAACACCGGGGAGCTGTTTTTT. Its protein product is CASSIYNPLNTGELFF. The rearrangement joins TRBV19 to TRBJ2-2; D not resolved. This CDR3 is built from 16 residues. Germline V lookup: CDR1 LNHDA, CDR2 SQIVND (reference sequence). V was cut by 3 bases and J by 2 bases, with 13 bases left in between. Looking up the rest from reference TRBV19 and TRBJ2-2 gives the full variable domain: DGGITQSPKYLFRKEGQNVTLSCEQNLNHDAMYWYRQDPGQGLRLIYYSQIVNDFQKGDIAEGYSVSREKKESFPLTVTSAQKNPTAFYLCASSIYNPLNTGELFFGEGSRLTVL.

This clone was detected a few times. The sample carries other DNA sequences with the same CDR3. J is TRBJ2-7 and V is TRBV11-2; TRBD2 is a possible D gene (6 bases). Trimming stripped 0 bases from V and 4 bases from J, with 10 bases between. Looked up from germline, CDR1 is SGHAT and CDR2 is FQNNGV. CDR3 length: 14 residues. CDR3 in amino acids: CASSLDVGGYEQYF. CDR3 nucleotides: TGTGCCAGCAGCTTAGACGTGGGGGGATACGAGCAGTACTTC.

The V and J genes are TRBV9 and TRBJ2-3, with TRBD2 matching 8 bases. This CDR3 contains 16 residues. The germline CDR1 and CDR2 sequences are SGDLS and YYNGEE. V shed 5 bases and J 0 bases; nucleotides not matched to a gene: 8. The CDR3: CASSVSGGRSTDTQYF. As DNA, the CDR3 is TGTGCCAGCAGTGTCTCCGGCGGGAGGAGCACAGATACGCAGTATTTT. Together with reference TRBV9 and TRBJ2-3, the CDR3 gives the full variable domain: DSGVTQTPKHLITATGQRVTLRCSPRSGDLSVYWYQQSLDQGLQFLIQYYNGEERAKGNILERFSAQQFPDLHSELNLSSLELGDSALYFCASSVSGGRSTDTQYFGPGTRLTVL.

The chain recombines TRBV7-2 with TRBJ2-1, with D unresolved. V lost 1 base and J 8 bases, leaving 9 bases between the germline ends. This CDR3 contains 13 residues. CDR1 SGHTA and CDR2 FQGNSA come from the germline V gene. CDR3 DNA sequence: TGTGCCAGCAGCTTAGAAAATTACGATGAGCAGTTCTTC. This gives the protein CASSLENYDEQFF. Looking up the rest from reference TRBV7-2 and TRBJ2-1 gives the full variable domain: GAGVSQSPSNKVTEKGKDVELRCDPISGHTALYWYRQSLGQGLEFLIYFQGNSAPDKSGLPSDRFSAERTGGSVSTLTIQRTQQEDSAVYLCASSLENYDEQFFGPGTRLTVL.

This clone has just one count. The gene calls are TRBV9 and TRBJ2-3; a weak D match, TRBD2 (6 bases). Trimming pared 3 bases from V and 1 base from J, leaving 6 bases between. The V gene's germline CDR1 is SGDLS and CDR2 YYNGEE. The CDR3 runs 13 residues. CDR3 nucleotides: TGTGCCAGCAGCGGGGGGGGCACAGATACGCAGTATTTT. Protein sequence: CASSGGGTDTQYF.